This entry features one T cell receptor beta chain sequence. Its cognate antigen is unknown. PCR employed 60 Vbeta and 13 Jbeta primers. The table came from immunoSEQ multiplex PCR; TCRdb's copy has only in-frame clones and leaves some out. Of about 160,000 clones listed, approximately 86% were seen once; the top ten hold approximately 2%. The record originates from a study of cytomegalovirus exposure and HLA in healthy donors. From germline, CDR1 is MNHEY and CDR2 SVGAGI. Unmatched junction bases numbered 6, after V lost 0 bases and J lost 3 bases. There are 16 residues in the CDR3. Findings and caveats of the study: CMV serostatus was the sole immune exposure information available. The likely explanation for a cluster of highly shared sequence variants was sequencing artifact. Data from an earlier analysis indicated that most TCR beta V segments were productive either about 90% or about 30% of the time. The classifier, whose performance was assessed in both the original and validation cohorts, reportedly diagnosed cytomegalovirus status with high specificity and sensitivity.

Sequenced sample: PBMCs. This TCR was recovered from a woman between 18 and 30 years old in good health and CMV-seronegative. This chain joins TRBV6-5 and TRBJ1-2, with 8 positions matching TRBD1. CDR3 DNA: TGTGCCAGCAGTTACTCGACAGGGGAAATGCACTATGGCTACACCTTC. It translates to CASSYSTGEMHYGYTF.